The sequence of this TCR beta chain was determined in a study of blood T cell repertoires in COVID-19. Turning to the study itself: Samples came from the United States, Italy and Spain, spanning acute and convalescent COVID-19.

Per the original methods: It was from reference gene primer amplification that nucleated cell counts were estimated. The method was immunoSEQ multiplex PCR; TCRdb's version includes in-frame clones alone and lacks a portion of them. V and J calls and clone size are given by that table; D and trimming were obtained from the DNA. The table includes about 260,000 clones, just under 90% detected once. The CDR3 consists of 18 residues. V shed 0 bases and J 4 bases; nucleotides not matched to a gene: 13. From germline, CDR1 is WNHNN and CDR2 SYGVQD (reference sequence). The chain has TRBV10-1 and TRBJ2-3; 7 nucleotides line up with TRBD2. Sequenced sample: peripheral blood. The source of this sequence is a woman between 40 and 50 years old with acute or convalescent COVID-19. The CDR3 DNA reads TGCGCCAGCAGTGAGTCGAGATGGCTAGCGGTAGTACCAGATACGCAGTATTTT. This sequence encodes CASSESRWLAVVPDTQYF.